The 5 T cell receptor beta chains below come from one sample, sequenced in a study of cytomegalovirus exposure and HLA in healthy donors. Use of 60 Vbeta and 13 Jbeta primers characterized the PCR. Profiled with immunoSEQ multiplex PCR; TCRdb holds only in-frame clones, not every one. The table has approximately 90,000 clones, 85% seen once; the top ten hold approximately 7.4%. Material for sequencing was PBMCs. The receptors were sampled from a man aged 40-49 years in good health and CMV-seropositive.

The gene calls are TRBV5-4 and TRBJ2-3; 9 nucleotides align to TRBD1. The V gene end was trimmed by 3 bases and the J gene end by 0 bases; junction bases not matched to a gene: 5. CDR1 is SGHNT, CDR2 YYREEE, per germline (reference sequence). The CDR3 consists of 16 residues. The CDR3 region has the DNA TGTGCCAGCAGCTACGGGACAGGGACTAGCACAGATACGCAGTATTTT. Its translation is CASSYGTGTSTDTQYF.

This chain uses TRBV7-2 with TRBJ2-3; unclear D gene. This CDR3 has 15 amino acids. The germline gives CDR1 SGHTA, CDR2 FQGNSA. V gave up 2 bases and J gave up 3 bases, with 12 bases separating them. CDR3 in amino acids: CASSLLGVWTDTQYF. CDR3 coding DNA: TGTGCCAGCAGCTTACTAGGAGTCTGGACAGATACGCAGTATTTT.

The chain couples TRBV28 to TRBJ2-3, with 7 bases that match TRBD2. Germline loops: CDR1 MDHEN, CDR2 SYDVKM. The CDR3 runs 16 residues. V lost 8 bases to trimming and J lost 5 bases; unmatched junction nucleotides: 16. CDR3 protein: CASLPWGGRGEDTQYF. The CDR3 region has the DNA TGTGCCAGCCTCCCCTGGGGCGGGAGAGGTGAAGATACGCAGTATTTT.

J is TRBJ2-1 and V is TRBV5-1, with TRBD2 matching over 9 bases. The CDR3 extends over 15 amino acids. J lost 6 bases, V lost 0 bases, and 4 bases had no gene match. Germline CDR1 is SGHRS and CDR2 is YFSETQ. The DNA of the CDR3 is TGCGCCAGCAGCTTGGGCGGGGGGGCTAGCAATGAGCAGTTCTTC. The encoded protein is CASSLGGGASNEQFF.

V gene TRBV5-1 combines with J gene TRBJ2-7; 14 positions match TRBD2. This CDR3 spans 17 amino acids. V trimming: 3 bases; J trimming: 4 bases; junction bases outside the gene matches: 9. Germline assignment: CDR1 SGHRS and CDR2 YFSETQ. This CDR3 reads CASSSGLAGGPGYEQYF. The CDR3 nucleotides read TGCGCCAGCAGCTCAGGACTAGCGGGGGGACCGGGTTACGAGCAGTACTTC. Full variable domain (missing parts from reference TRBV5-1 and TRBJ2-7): KAGVTQTPRYLIKTRGQQVTLSCSPISGHRSVSWYQQTPGQGLQFLFEYFSETQRNKGNFPGRFSGRQFSNSRSEMNVSTLELGDSALYLCASSSGLAGGPGYEQYFGPGTRLTVT.